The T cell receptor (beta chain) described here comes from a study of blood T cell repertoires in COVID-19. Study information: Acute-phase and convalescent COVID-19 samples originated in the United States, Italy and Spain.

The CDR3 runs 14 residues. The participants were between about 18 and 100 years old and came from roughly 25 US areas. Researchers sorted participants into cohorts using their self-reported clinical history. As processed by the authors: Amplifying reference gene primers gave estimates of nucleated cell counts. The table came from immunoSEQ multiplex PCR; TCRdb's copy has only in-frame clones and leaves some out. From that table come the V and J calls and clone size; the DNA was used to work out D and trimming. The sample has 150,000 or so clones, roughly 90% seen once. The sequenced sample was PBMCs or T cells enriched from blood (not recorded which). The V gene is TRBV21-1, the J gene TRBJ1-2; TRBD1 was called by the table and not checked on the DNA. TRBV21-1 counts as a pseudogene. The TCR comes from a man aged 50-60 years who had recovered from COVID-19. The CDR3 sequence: CASSIGTGHYGYTF. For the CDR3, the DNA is TGTGCCAGCAGCATCGGGACAGGCCACTATGGCTACACCTTC.